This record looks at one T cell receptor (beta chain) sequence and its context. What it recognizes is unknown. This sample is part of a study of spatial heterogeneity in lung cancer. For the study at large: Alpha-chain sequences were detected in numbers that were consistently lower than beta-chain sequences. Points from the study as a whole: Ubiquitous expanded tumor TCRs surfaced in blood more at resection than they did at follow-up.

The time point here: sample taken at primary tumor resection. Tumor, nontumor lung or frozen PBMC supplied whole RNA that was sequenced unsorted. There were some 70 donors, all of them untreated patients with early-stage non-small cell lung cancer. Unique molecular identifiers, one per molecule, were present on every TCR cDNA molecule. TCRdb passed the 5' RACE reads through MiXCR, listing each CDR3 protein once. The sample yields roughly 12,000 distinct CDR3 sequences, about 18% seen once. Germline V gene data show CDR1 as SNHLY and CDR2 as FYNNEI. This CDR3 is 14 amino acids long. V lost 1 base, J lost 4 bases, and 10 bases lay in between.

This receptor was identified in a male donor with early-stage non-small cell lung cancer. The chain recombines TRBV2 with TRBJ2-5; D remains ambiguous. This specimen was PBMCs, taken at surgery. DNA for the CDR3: TGTGCCAGCAGTGAAGGTTGGCGGACAGAGACCCAGTACTTC. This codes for CASSEGWRTETQYF.